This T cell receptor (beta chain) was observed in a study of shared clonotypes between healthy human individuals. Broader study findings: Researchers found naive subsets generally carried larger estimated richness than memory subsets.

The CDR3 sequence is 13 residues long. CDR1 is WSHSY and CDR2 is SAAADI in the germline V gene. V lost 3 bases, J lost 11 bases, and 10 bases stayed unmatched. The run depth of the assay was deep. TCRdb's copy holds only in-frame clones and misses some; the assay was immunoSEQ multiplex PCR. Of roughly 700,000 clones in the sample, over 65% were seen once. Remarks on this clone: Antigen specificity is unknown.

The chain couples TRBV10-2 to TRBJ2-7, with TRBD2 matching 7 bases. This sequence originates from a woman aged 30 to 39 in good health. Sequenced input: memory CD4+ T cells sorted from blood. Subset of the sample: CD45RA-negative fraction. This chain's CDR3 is CASSERGLAEKYF. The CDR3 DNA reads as TGCGCCAGCAGTGAAAGAGGGCTAGCGGAGAAGTACTTC.